The 15 T cell receptor beta chains listed next were all sequenced from one sample in a study of CD8 T cells in ankylosing spondylitis. TCRdb reprocessed the 5' RACE reads via MiXCR and lists one record per CDR3 protein. Of fewer than 400,000 distinct CDR3 sequences detected, approximately 15% appear once; the ten largest clones hold 1.1%. The sequencing input was blood, either unsorted or a sorted T cell fraction (not recorded which). These TCRs come from a male donor with ankylosing spondylitis or in good health (not recorded which).

This chain links TRBV5-6 with TRBJ2-5; 7 positions match TRBD1. The CDR3 is made up of 15 amino acids. The germline V gene has CDR1 SGHDT and CDR2 YYEEEE. J was trimmed by 5 bases and V by 2 bases; bases with no gene match: 9. CDR3 sequence (DNA): TGTGCCAGCAGCTTACCTTGGACAGGCGGGGAGACCCAGTACTTC. This translates into CASSLPWTGGETQYF.

This clonotype came up a few times. J is TRBJ1-4 and V is TRBV18; the D gene is possibly TRBD1 (5 bases). The germline CDR1 and CDR2 sequences are KGHSH and LQKENI. There are 16 residues in the CDR3. V was trimmed by 3 bases and J by 5 bases, leaving 16 bases between them. The CDR3: CASSPVGGLMNEKLFF. CDR3 nucleotides: TGTGCCAGCTCACCGGTCGGGGGATTGATGAATGAAAAACTGTTTTTT. Based on the CDR3 plus reference TRBV18 and TRBJ1-4, the full variable domain is NAGVMQNPRHLVRRRGQEARLRCSPMKGHSHVYWYRQLPEEGLKFMVYLQKENIIDESGMPKERFSAEFPKEGPSILRIQQVVRGDSAAYFCASSPVGGLMNEKLFFGSGTQLSVL.

This clonotype has a count of ten or more. The rearrangement joins TRBV10-3 to TRBJ1-2; 9 bases map to TRBD1. Germline assignment: CDR1 ENHRY and CDR2 SYGVKD. The CDR3 is 14 residues long. J gave up 4 bases and V 5 bases, and 5 bases lay outside the gene matches. The CDR3 sequence is CAISLQGAGYGYTF. CDR3 DNA sequence: TGTGCCATCAGTCTACAGGGGGCCGGCTATGGCTACACCTTC.

The V gene is TRBV20-1, the J gene TRBJ2-7; 7 bases match TRBD2. CDR1 is DFQATT, CDR2 SNEGSKA, per germline (reference sequence). J gave up 3 bases and V 6 bases, and 5 bases lay outside the gene matches. This CDR3 spans 12 amino acids. The CDR3 region is CSAGGAVYEQYF. The CDR3 nucleotides are TGCAGTGCGGGAGGGGCAGTCTACGAGCAGTACTTC.

The chain recombines TRBV5-1 with TRBJ1-2; 12 bases match TRBD1. The CDR3 sequence is 21 residues long. V was clipped by 2 bases and J by 4 bases; unmatched bases: 21. Germline V gene lookup returns CDR1 SGHRS and CDR2 YFSETQ. CDR3 loop: CASSFSPLLGQGARGAYGYTF. The CDR3 nucleotides read TGCGCCAGCAGCTTCTCACCACTCCTGGGACAGGGGGCGAGAGGGGCCTATGGCTACACCTTC. Full variable domain (outside the CDR3, taken from reference TRBV5-1 and TRBJ1-2): KAGVTQTPRYLIKTRGQQVTLSCSPISGHRSVSWYQQTPGQGLQFLFEYFSETQRNKGNFPGRFSGRQFSNSRSEMNVSTLELGDSALYLCASSFSPLLGQGARGAYGYTFGSGTRLTVV.

The CDR3 DNA reads TGTGCCGCGACTAGCGGGTTAAGTGAAGAGACCCAGTACTTC. Amino acids: CAATSGLSEETQYF. The chain carries TRBV21-1 and TRBJ2-5; the table's D call, TRBD2, was not checked against the DNA. TRBV21-1 is an annotated pseudogene. The CDR3 runs 14 residues.

This clonotype was observed at least ten times. CDR3 residues: CASSPLYTSPPNEQFF. The CDR3, as DNA: TGCGCCAGCAGCCCCCTGTATACTAGCCCCCCCAATGAGCAGTTCTTC. The rearrangement joins TRBV4-1 to TRBJ2-1; TRBD2 might be the D (6 bases). The CDR3 is 16 amino acids. Deletions cut 4 bases from V and 6 bases from J, with 19 bases between. Germline loops: CDR1 MGHRA, CDR2 YSYEKL.

The rearrangement links TRBV6-5 to TRBJ2-1; 9 positions agree with TRBD2. V lost 5 bases to trimming and J lost 0 bases; unmatched junction nucleotides: 8. This CDR3 has 17 residues. The V gene's germline CDR1 is MNHEY and CDR2 SVGAGI. The CDR3 sequence: CASSTSSGTNSYNEQFF. CDR3 in DNA: TGTGCCAGCAGTACTTCTAGCGGGACGAACTCCTACAATGAGCAGTTCTTC.

The chain combines TRBV20-1 with TRBJ1-1; 8 positions match TRBD1. This CDR3 has 12 amino acids. Germline V CDR1 and CDR2: DFQATT, SNEGSKA (reference sequence). V was clipped by 5 bases and J by 4 bases; unmatched bases: 3. The CDR3 here is CSALQGVTEAFF. CDR3 sequence (DNA): TGCAGTGCTTTACAGGGGGTCACTGAAGCTTTCTTT.

This clonotype was observed a few times. This sequence joins TRBV10-3 and TRBJ2-7; a weak D match, TRBD2 (6 bases). Germline CDR1 reads ENHRY; CDR2 reads SYGVKD. Trimming pared 2 bases from V and 5 bases from J, leaving 13 bases between. The CDR3 totals 14 residues. This chain's CDR3 is CAISEPEGSHEQYF. CDR3 coding DNA: TGTGCCATCAGTGAGCCGGAGGGGTCCCACGAGCAGTACTTC.

CDR3 loop: CSASVVSRTGDEQFF. The CDR3 nucleotides are TGCAGTGCTAGCGTTGTTTCGAGGACAGGCGATGAGCAGTTCTTC. V usage is TRBV20-1 and J usage is TRBJ2-1; TRBD1 agrees at 7 bases. The length of the CDR3 is 15 residues. With 3 bases clipped from V and 8 bases from J, the junction kept 13 bases outside the gene matches. Germline loops: CDR1 DFQATT, CDR2 SNEGSKA (reference sequence).

This clonotype was counted a few times. The chain links TRBV12-3 or TRBV12-4 to TRBJ2-7, with D perhaps matching TRBD2 (6 bases). The V and J ends lost 3 bases and 5 bases respectively, with 14 bases between them. The CDR3 contains 14 residues. CDR3 DNA sequence: TGTGCCAGCAGTTTTTCAGGGAGGTCCAACGAGCAGTACTTC. Amino acids: CASSFSGRSNEQYF.

A few counts support this clonotype. Here the CDR3 reads CASTTGGAPTGELFF. The CDR3 DNA sequence: TGCGCCAGCACCACAGGCGGGGCACCCACCGGGGAGCTGTTTTTT. The chain has TRBV5-1 and TRBJ2-2; D may be TRBD2 (6 bases). Germline lookup yields CDR1 SGHRS and CDR2 YFSETQ. Trimming took off 6 bases at V and 4 bases at J, with 16 bases between the two ends. The CDR3 contains 15 residues.

This chain joins TRBV29-1 and TRBJ2-6, with D tentatively TRBD2 (5 bases). Germline loops: CDR1 SQVTM, CDR2 ANQGSEA. The CDR3 contains 17 residues. CDR3 protein: CSGFIVAGDSGANVLTF. The CDR3 DNA is TGCAGTGGGTTTATAGTGGCCGGGGACTCTGGGGCCAACGTCCTGACTTTC.

The chain recombines TRBV7-2 with TRBJ1-1, with D possibly being TRBD1 (5 bases). V dropped 7 bases and J dropped 6 bases, with 12 bases sitting between them. There are 12 residues in the CDR3. Per germline, CDR1 SGHTA and CDR2 FQGNSA. This chain's CDR3 is CASMRGTAEAFF. The DNA for the CDR3 is TGTGCCAGCATGAGGGGAACCGCTGAAGCTTTCTTT.